These T cell receptor beta chains were read from a single sample in a study of shared clonotypes between healthy human individuals. Using immunoSEQ multiplex PCR, the repertoire was profiled, and TCRdb retains in-frame clones only, with some absent. The sample consists of 2 million to 3 million clones, 93% of them appearing once. Source material: naive CD4+ T cells from PBMCs. These receptor sequences come from a man in his late teens or twenties in good health. Some clones in this sample may be carry-over from other donors' samples. The CDR3 runs from the conserved cysteine through the conserved F or W. The D gene is left open where the match is weak. Some rows mark clone size as missing; the rest say once, few, many or name a class of expanded clone.

size,J,D,V,DNA,CDR3
-,TRBJ2-4,-,TRBV10-2,TGCGCCAGCAGTGAGGGCAGCGCTCCGTCCCAGTACTTC,CASSEGSAPSQYF
-,TRBJ1-2,TRBD1,TRBV28,TGTGCCAGCAGTTTGTTACAGGGGAAGGGCTACACCTTC,CASSLLQGKGYTF
-,TRBJ2-5,TRBD2,TRBV5-1,TGCGCCAGCAGCTCGGGTGCTAGCGGGAGGGCGGTCCGAGAGACCCAGTACTTC,CASSSGASGRAVRETQYF
-,TRBJ2-1,-,TRBV9,TGTGCCAGCAGCCCCCGAGCCTACAATGAGCAGTTCTTC,CASSPRAYNEQFF
-,TRBJ2-7,-,TRBV7-2,TGTGCCAGCAGCTTAGTGGGGCCCCCCTACGAGCAGTACTTC,CASSLVGPPYEQYF
-,TRBJ1-3,-,TRBV5-6,TGTGCCAGCAGCTTCTCGCGCCGCGGCAGCTCTGGAAACACCATATATTTT,CASSFSRRGSSGNTIYF
-,TRBJ2-6,-,TRBV9,TGTGCCAGCAGCGTAGTCGGTCGGGGTGAGGCAGGGGCCAACGTCCTGACTTTC,CASSVVGRGEAGANVLTF
-,TRBJ2-3,-,TRBV5-6,TGTGCCAGCAGCTTCCGACAGATTCGGAGTACGCAGTATTTT,CASSFRQIRSTQYF
few,TRBJ1-5,-,TRBV4-2,TGTGCCAGCAGCCAAGACAGGGGATTTCAGCCCCAGCATTTT,CASSQDRGFQPQHF
-,TRBJ2-3,-,TRBV5-1,TGCGCCAGCAGCGACAGGACAGATACGCAGTATTTT,CASSDRTDTQYF
-,TRBJ2-7,TRBD2,TRBV9,TGTGCCAGCAGCGCCCGACTAGCGGGAGGGCCGATTGTCGACGAGCAGTACTTC,CASSARLAGGPIVDEQYF
-,TRBJ2-6,-,TRBV28,TGTGCCAGCAGCCAGGGGAGCTCTGGGGCCAACGTCCTGACTTTC,CASSQGSSGANVLTF